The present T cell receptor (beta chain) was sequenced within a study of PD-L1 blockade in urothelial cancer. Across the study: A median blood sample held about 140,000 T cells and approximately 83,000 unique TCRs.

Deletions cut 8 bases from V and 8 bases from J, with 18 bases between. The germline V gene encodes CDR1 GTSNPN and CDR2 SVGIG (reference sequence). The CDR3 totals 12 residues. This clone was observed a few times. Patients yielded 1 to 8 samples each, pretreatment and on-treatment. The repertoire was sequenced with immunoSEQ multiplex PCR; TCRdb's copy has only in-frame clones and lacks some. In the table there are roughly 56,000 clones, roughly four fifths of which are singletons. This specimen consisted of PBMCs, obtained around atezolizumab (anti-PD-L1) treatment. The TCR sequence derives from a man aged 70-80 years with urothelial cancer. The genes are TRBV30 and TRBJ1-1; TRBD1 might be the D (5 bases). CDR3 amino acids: CAAIRGTNEAFF. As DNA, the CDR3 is TGTGCCGCCATCCGCGGGACCAACGAAGCTTTCTTT.